This T cell receptor (beta chain) emerged from a study of T cell responses to AZD1222 COVID-19 vaccine. At the level of the study: Second-dose intervals near 4 or 12 weeks were combined. Findings and caveats of the study: Females made up more of the donors, who were largely white British, and clonal diversity may have come out too low. Among AZD1222 vaccinees, only 5 to 7 were seropositive at baseline. The span of vaccine-associated CD4 TCRs extended across spike, with dominance at 160-218 and 743-854.

The V gene's germline CDR1 is LGHDT and CDR2 YNNKEL (reference sequence). This CDR3 is 14 amino acids long. V lost 1 base and J 3 bases, leaving 10 bases between the germline ends. With regard to this clone: Antigen unknown.

Clones were sequenced by immunoSEQ multiplex PCR, and TCRdb holds only the in-frame ones, with some missing. The repertoire holds 70,000 or so clones, with about nine tenths as singletons. The source was peripheral blood, collected on day 0 of AZD1222 vaccination. The chain links TRBV3-1 (or the pseudogene TRBV3-2) to TRBJ2-7; D is unresolved. The receptor comes from an adult in good health. CDR3 protein: CASSQVGKGYEQYF. The CDR3 DNA is TGTGCCAGCAGCCAAGTTGGGAAAGGCTACGAGCAGTACTTC.